Listed below are T cell receptor beta chains from one sample, sequenced in a study of T cells after yellow fever vaccination. TCRdb reprocessed the 5' RACE reads with MiXCR, giving one entry per CDR3 protein. The sample shows roughly 240,000 distinct CDR3 sequences, around 6.7% of them seen only once. Sequenced here: CD4+ T cells sorted from PBMCs, sampled on the day of the yellow fever booster vaccination. The receptors originated from a man aged 30 to 45 who received the YFV17D yellow fever vaccine. CDR3s include the opening cysteine and the closing phenylalanine or tryptophan. A D gene is named only where the DNA matches it firmly. Only some rows state a clone size, as once, few, many or a class for expanded clones.

CASSSAVGGRGYGYTF	TGTGCCAGCAGCTCCGCGGTCGGGGGGCGGGGATATGGCTACACCTTC	TRBV7-2	many	.	TRBJ1-2
CASSLVVAGAYEQYF	TGTGCCAGCAGCTTAGTAGTAGCGGGAGCGTACGAGCAGTACTTC	TRBV7-8	.	TRBD2	TRBJ2-7
CSARGRHNEQFF	TGCAGTGCCAGGGGACGTCACAATGAGCAGTTCTTC	TRBV20-1	few	.	TRBJ2-1
CSARLATDWIPYF	TGCAGTGCTAGGCTAGCGACGGACTGGATACCGTATTTT	TRBV20-1	many	.	TRBJ2-3
CNIGVGGNEQFF	TGTAACATCGGGGTGGGTGGGAATGAGCAGTTCTTC	TRBV5-4	.	.	TRBJ2-1
CSATHPGQGNTEAFF	TGCAGTGCTACCCATCCGGGACAGGGGAACACTGAAGCTTTCTTT	TRBV20-1	.	TRBD1	TRBJ1-1
CASSPQGSNQPQHF	TGTGCCAGCAGCCCCCAAGGAAGCAATCAGCCCCAGCATTTT	TRBV6-2/TRBV6-3	many	.	TRBJ1-5
CASSSRSSGYTF	TGTGCCAGCAGCTCAAGGAGCTCTGGCTACACCTTC	TRBV7-9	many	.	TRBJ1-2
CASSFAGDNEQFF	TGTGCCAGCAGCTTTGCGGGAGACAATGAGCAGTTCTTC	TRBV7-3	few	TRBD2	TRBJ2-1
CASSLAGVLGYGYTF	TGTGCCAGCAGCTTAGCGGGCGTGTTGGGCTATGGCTACACCTTC	TRBV7-9	few	.	TRBJ1-2
CSALGREGASYEQYF	TGCAGTGCCCTGGGGCGTGAGGGGGCGAGCTACGAGCAGTACTTC	TRBV20-1	few	TRBD1	TRBJ2-7
CASSLGGNYGHTF	TGTGCCAGCAGCTTGGGAGGGAACTATGGCCACACCTTC	TRBV7-9	.	.	TRBJ1-2
CASSYLAGDSYEQYF	TGTGCCAGCAGTTACCTAGCGGGAGACTCCTACGAGCAGTACTTC	TRBV6-2/TRBV6-3	few	TRBD2	TRBJ2-7
CASSSIAGGQETQYF	TGCGCCAGCAGCTCTATAGCGGGAGGGCAGGAGACCCAGTACTTC	TRBV5-1	few	TRBD2	TRBJ2-5
CASSLVRQGNLFF	TGTGCCAGCAGCTTAGTAAGACAGGGGAATCTGTTCTTC	TRBV7-9	many	TRBD1	TRBJ2-1
CASSKVLGRQGAYEQYF	TGTGCCAGCAGCAAAGTTTTAGGCCGACAGGGAGCCTACGAGCAGTACTTC	TRBV21-1	few	.	TRBJ2-7
CSVTGTSGNDEQFF	TGCAGTGTAACCGGGACTAGCGGGAATGATGAGCAGTTCTTC	TRBV20-1	many	TRBD2	TRBJ2-1
CASSPLWDRDYNEQFF	TGTGCCAGCAGTCCTTTATGGGACAGGGATTACAATGAGCAGTTCTTC	TRBV6-2/TRBV6-3	few	TRBD1	TRBJ2-1
CASIPGGSYNEQFF	TGTGCCAGCATCCCCGGGGGCTCCTACAATGAGCAGTTCTTC	TRBV7-2	few	.	TRBJ2-1
CASSYGGKGYF	TGTGCCAGCAGTTACGGGGGCAAGGGTTACTTC	TRBV6-5	few	.	TRBJ2-7
CSASSGVRTDTQYF	TGCAGTGCTAGCAGCGGGGTTCGGACAGATACGCAGTATTTT	TRBV20-1	many	TRBD2	TRBJ2-3
CSPTPGTSYEQYF	TGCAGCCCTACACCAGGGACTAGCTACGAGCAGTACTTC	TRBV20-1	few	TRBD2	TRBJ2-7
CASSQLVRTSGANVLTF	TGCGCCAGCAGCCAACTAGTCAGAACCTCTGGGGCCAACGTCCTGACTTTC	TRBV4-3	.	.	TRBJ2-6
CASSERVAGYNEQFF	TGTGCCAGCAGTGAAAGGGTAGCGGGGTACAATGAGCAGTTCTTC	TRBV2	many	TRBD2	TRBJ2-1
CASSSLIEQFF	TGTGCCAGCAGCTCCTTAATTGAGCAGTTCTTC	TRBV7-9	.	.	TRBJ2-1
CSARRGAGNTEAFF	TGCAGTGCAAGAAGGGGGGCGGGGAACACTGAAGCTTTCTTT	TRBV20-1	.	.	TRBJ1-1